This T cell receptor (beta chain) was observed in a study of cytomegalovirus exposure and HLA in healthy donors. Study background: Researchers found that around 80% of some 400 genotyped donors fell within the Caucasian-associated ancestry cluster.

Trimming took 3 bases from V and 0 from J; bases not matched to a gene: 2. The CDR3 is made up of 14 amino acids. CDR1 is SGDLS and CDR2 is YYNGEE in the germline V gene. This PCR relied on a set of 60 Vbeta primers and 13 Jbeta primers. Sequencing was performed with immunoSEQ multiplex PCR; in TCRdb, only in-frame clones are kept and a portion is missing. The sample contains 180,000 or so clones, around 76% of which appear only once. V gene TRBV9 combines with J gene TRBJ1-1; 7 nucleotides line up with TRBD1. This TCR came from a woman in her thirties in good health and CMV-seropositive. Source material: PBMCs. CDR3 coding DNA: TGTGCCAGCAGCGGGGACAGCCTGAACACTGAAGCTTTCTTT. Encoded protein: CASSGDSLNTEAFF.